These 18 T cell receptor beta chains were sequenced from one sample in a study of CD8 T cells in Susac syndrome. Reverse transcription of about 0.45 to 1 ug RNA was performed with random hexamers. TCRdb reprocessed the immunoSEQ multiplex PCR reads via MiXCR and lists one record per CDR3 protein. Of 120,000 to 150,000 distinct CDR3 sequences in the sample, around 94% were seen once. Sequenced material: CD4+ T cells from PBMCs. Every receptor here comes from a human donor in good health.

This rearrangement joins TRBV4-1 to TRBJ1-5; no reliable D call. The CDR3 is 15 residues long. Looked up from germline, CDR1 is MGHRA and CDR2 is YSYEKL. V lost 3 bases to trimming and J lost 4 bases, with 13 bases between them. The CDR3 DNA follows: TGCGCCAGCAGCCAGGTGGTCGGATATAATCAGCCCCAGCATTTT. Its translation: CASSQVVGYNQPQHF.

In regard to this clonotype: Germline and junction disagree at one end, which may indicate a read error. This sequence joins TRBV5-6 and TRBJ2-4; TRBD2 matches at 10 bases. CDR1 SGHDT and CDR2 YYEEEE come from the germline V gene. This CDR3 contains 15 residues. The DNA of the CDR3 is TGTGCCAGCAGCTTGGTGCTAGCGGGAGTGTCCCCTCAGAACTTC. This sequence encodes CASSLVLAGVSPQNF.

V usage is TRBV13 and J usage is TRBJ1-2; unclear D gene. Per germline, CDR1 PRHDT and CDR2 FYEKMQ (reference sequence). This CDR3 is built from 14 residues. With 5 bases removed from V and 4 bases from J, the gap between germline ends came to 14 bases. The CDR3 is CASSRQSSSYGYTF. The CDR3 DNA sequence: TGTGCCAGCAGCCGACAATCGAGTAGCTATGGCTACACCTTC. The whole variable domain, remainder taken from reference TRBV13 and TRBJ1-2, is AAGVIQSPRHLIKEKRETATLKCYPIPRHDTVYWYQQGPGQDPQFLISFYEKMQSDKGSIPDRFSAQQFSDYHSELNMSSLELGDSALYFCASSRQSSSYGYTFGSGTRLTVV.

The J gene is TRBJ2-1, the V gene TRBV11-2; 8 positions match TRBD2. This CDR3 comprises 15 residues. Trimming at V came to 5 bases and at J to 7 bases, leaving 10 bases not matched to a gene. Germline loops: CDR1 SGHAT, CDR2 FQNNGV. CDR3 loop: CASSLSGGPANEQFF. The CDR3 nucleotides read TGTGCCAGCAGCCTGTCGGGAGGGCCAGCGAATGAGCAGTTCTTC.

The J gene is TRBJ1-5, the V gene TRBV2; possible D gene TRBD1, 6 bases. Trimming left V 5 bases short and J 3 bases short, with 11 bases between. CDR1 SNHLY and CDR2 FYNNEI come from the germline V gene. CDR3 length: 14 amino acids. As DNA, the CDR3 is TGTGCCAGCAGTCCAACAGGGTACAATCAGCCCCAGCATTTT. This sequence encodes CASSPTGYNQPQHF.

CDR3: CASSSGRPGELFF. In DNA, the CDR3 is TGCGCCAGCAGCTCTGGTCGGCCCGGGGAGCTGTTTTTT. The chain joins TRBV5-1 to TRBJ2-2; no firm D call. Germline V gives CDR1 SGHRS, CDR2 YFSETQ. CDR3 size: 13 residues. The ends were cut back, 3 bases at V and 6 bases at J, with 9 bases in the middle.

The rearrangement links TRBV27 to TRBJ2-5; a possible D gene is TRBD2 (6 bases). Trimming cost V 5 bases and J 2 bases, with 15 bases left between them. CDR1 MNHEY and CDR2 SMNVEV come from the germline V gene (reference sequence). The CDR3 runs to 15 residues. CDR3 sequence (DNA): TGTGCCAGCAGTCCATCGGTACGGGAGCAAGAGACCCAGTACTTC. Its protein is CASSPSVREQETQYF.

The J gene is TRBJ1-1, the V gene TRBV27, with D possibly being TRBD1 (6 bases). The CDR3 runs to 14 residues. Trimming shortened V by 6 bases and J by 3 bases, and 14 bases separated the two germline ends. CDR1 is MNHEY, CDR2 SMNVEV, per germline (reference sequence). Written as DNA, the CDR3 is TGTGCCAGCAGGAGGGGGGCGGTCGACACTGAAGCTTTCTTT. Translation gives CASRRGAVDTEAFF.

This clonotype has a single count. The chain joins TRBV7-9 to TRBJ1-2, with 8 bases identical to TRBD1. Trimming took 5 bases from V and 3 from J; bases not matched to a gene: 5. Looked up from germline, CDR1 is SEHNR and CDR2 is FQNEAQ (reference sequence). The CDR3 has 14 amino acids. Here the CDR3 reads CASSPTGGDYGYTF. The CDR3 DNA reads TGTGCCAGCAGCCCAACAGGGGGGGACTATGGCTACACCTTC.

This chain links TRBV28 with TRBJ2-6; D call uncertain. CDR1 MDHEN and CDR2 SYDVKM come from the germline V gene. With 3 bases removed from V and 2 bases from J, the gap between germline ends came to 8 bases. CDR3 length: 15 amino acids. This chain's CDR3 is CASSFRQAGANVLTF. CDR3 coding DNA: TGTGCCAGCAGTTTTAGGCAGGCTGGGGCCAACGTCCTGACTTTC.

The rearrangement uses TRBV12-3 or TRBV12-4 and TRBJ2-1, with D possibly TRBD2 on 6 matching bases. This CDR3 has 15 amino acids. V gave up 3 bases and J gave up 0 bases, with 9 bases separating them. In nucleotides, the CDR3 is TGTGCCAGCAGTTTCCTAGCGAACTCCTACAATGAGCAGTTCTTC. It codes for CASSFLANSYNEQFF.

The V gene is TRBV10-2, the J gene TRBJ1-1; a possible D gene is TRBD1 (6 bases). The V gene lost 8 bases and the J gene lost 4 bases, with 17 bases spanning the gap. CDR1 and CDR2 from the germline V gene are WSHSY and SAAADI. The length of the CDR3 is 14 residues. This CDR3 is CASGAQGGGTEAFF. Written as DNA, the CDR3 is TGCGCCAGCGGAGCACAGGGCGGAGGCACTGAAGCTTTCTTT.

The genes are TRBV25-1 and TRBJ2-7; TRBD1 agrees at 7 bases. Losses at the gene ends were 4 bases for V and 3 bases for J; bases not matched to a gene: 9. Germline CDR1 and CDR2: MGHDK and SYGVNS. This CDR3 contains 15 residues. The CDR3 DNA is TGTGCCAGCAGTGCCCACAGGGGTAAGTGCTACGAGCAGTACTTC. This codes for CASSAHRGKCYEQYF.

The chain recombines TRBV5-1 with TRBJ1-5, with 7 bases aligning to TRBD1. In germline, CDR1 is SGHRS, CDR2 YFSETQ. The CDR3 is 19 residues long. The V and J ends lost 1 base and 1 base, in that order; junction bases with no gene match: 14. CDR3 in DNA: TGCGCCAGCAGCTTGTCGCCAGGGGGTGGCCCTGGGAGCAATCAGCCCCAGCATTTT. As protein: CASSLSPGGGPGSNQPQHF. Combining the CDR3 with reference TRBV5-1 and TRBJ1-5 gives the whole variable domain KAGVTQTPRYLIKTRGQQVTLSCSPISGHRSVSWYQQTPGQGLQFLFEYFSETQRNKGNFPGRFSGRQFSNSRSEMNVSTLELGDSALYLCASSLSPGGGPGSNQPQHFGDGTRLSIL.

This chain connects TRBV5-1 to TRBJ1-1; D unresolved. Germline loops: CDR1 SGHRS, CDR2 YFSETQ. V was pared by 2 bases and J by 1 base, with 9 bases between. This CDR3 has 14 residues. This CDR3 is CASSFGPSNTEAFF. In DNA form, the CDR3 reads TGCGCCAGCAGCTTCGGACCGTCGAACACTGAAGCTTTCTTT. Complete variable domain (other parts from reference TRBV5-1 and TRBJ1-1): KAGVTQTPRYLIKTRGQQVTLSCSPISGHRSVSWYQQTPGQGLQFLFEYFSETQRNKGNFPGRFSGRQFSNSRSEMNVSTLELGDSALYLCASSFGPSNTEAFFGQGTRLTVV.

The rearrangement joins TRBV18 to TRBJ2-5; 12 bases fit TRBD2. Germline CDR1 and CDR2: KGHSH and LQKENI. CDR3 size: 17 residues. J was trimmed by 2 bases and V by 4 bases; bases with no gene match: 8. CDR3 in DNA: TGTGCCAGCTCACTGACACTAGCGGGAGGAGGGCAAGAGACCCAGTACTTC. It yields the protein CASSLTLAGGGQETQYF. Combining the CDR3 with reference TRBV18 and TRBJ2-5 gives the whole variable domain NAGVMQNPRHLVRRRGQEARLRCSPMKGHSHVYWYRQLPEEGLKFMVYLQKENIIDESGMPKERFSAEFPKEGPSILRIQQVVRGDSAAYFCASSLTLAGGGQETQYFGPGTRLLVL.

The chain is built from TRBV12-3 or TRBV12-4 and TRBJ2-5; TRBD1 aligns across 8 bases. V shed 3 bases and J 5 bases; nucleotides not matched to a gene: 8. The length of the CDR3 is 15 residues. CDR3 region: CASSLTGQVFETQYF. Here the CDR3 DNA reads TGTGCCAGCAGTTTGACGGGACAGGTTTTTGAGACCCAGTACTTC.

V gene TRBV12-3 or TRBV12-4 combines with J gene TRBJ1-1, with 7 bases aligning to TRBD1. V trimming: 5 bases; J trimming: 6 bases; junction bases outside the gene matches: 9. The CDR3 is 14 residues long. The DNA of the CDR3 is TGTGCCAGCAGTCGGGACAGAGGAGGGGCTGAAGCTTTCTTT. Translated, it gives CASSRDRGGAEAFF.